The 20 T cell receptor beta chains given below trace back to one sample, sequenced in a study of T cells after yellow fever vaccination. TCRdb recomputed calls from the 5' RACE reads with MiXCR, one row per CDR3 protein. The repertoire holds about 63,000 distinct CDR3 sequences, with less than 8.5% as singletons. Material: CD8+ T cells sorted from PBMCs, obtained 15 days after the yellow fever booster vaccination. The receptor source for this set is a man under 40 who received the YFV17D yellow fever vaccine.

The CDR3 region has the DNA TGTGCCAGCAGCTTTCGGGGACACAGATACGAGCAGTACTTC. This gives the protein CASSFRGHRYEQYF. The gene calls are TRBV13 and TRBJ2-7; D might be TRBD1 (6 bases). Germline-derived CDR1 and CDR2 are PRHDT and FYEKMQ (reference sequence). Trimming cost V 3 bases and J 4 bases, with 13 bases left between them. This CDR3 contains 14 residues.

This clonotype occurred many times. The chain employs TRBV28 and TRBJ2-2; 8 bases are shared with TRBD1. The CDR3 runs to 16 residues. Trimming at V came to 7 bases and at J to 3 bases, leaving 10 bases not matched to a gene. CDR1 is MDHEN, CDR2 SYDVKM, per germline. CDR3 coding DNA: TGTGCCAGCACTTACCTGCTCAGGGGGCACACCGGGGAGCTGTTTTTT. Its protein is CASTYLLRGHTGELFF.

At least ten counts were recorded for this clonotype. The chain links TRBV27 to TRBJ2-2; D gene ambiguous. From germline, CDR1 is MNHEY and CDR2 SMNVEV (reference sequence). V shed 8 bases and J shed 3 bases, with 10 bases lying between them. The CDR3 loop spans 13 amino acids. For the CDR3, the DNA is TGTGCCAGCGGCCTTAGCCACACCGGGGAGCTGTTTTTT. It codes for CASGLSHTGELFF.

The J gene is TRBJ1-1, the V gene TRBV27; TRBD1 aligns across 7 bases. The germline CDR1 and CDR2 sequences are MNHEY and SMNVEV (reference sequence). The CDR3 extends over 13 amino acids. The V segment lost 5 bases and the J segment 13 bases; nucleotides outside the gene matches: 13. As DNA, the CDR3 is TGTGCCAGCAGTCCCCCCAGGACAGGCCCTCGTTTCTTT. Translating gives CASSPPRTGPRFF.

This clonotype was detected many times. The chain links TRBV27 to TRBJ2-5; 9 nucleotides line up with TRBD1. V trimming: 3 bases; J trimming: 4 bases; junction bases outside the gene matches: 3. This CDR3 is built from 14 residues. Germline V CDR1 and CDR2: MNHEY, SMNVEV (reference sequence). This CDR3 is CASSLGQGGETQYF. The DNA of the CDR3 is TGTGCCAGCAGTTTGGGACAGGGAGGAGAGACCCAGTACTTC.

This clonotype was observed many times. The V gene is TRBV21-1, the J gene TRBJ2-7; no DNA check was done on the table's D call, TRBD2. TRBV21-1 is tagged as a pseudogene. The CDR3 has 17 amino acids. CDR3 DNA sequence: TGTGCCAGCAGCAAAGGAAGACTAGCGGGAGGGCTCCTCGAGCAGTACTTC. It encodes CASSKGRLAGGLLEQYF.

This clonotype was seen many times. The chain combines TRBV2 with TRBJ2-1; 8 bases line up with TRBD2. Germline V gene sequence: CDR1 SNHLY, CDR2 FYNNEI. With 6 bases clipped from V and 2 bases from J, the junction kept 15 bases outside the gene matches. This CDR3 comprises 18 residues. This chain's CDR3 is CASSHTFSIAGTYNEQFF. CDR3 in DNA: TGTGCCAGCAGCCACACGTTCTCAATAGCGGGGACCTACAATGAGCAGTTCTTC.

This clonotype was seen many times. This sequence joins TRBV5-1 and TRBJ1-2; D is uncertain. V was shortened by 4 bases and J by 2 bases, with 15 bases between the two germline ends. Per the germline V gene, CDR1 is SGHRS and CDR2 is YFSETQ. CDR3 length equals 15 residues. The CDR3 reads CASSTEPGNNYGYTF. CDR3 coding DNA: TGCGCCAGCAGCACCGAGCCCGGGAACAACTATGGCTACACCTTC.

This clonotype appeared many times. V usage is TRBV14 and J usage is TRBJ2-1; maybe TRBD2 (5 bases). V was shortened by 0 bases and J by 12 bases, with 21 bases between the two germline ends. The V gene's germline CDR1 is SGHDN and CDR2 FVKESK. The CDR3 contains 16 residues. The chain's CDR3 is CASSQEDGVFAGLQFF. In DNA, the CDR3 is TGTGCCAGCAGCCAAGAAGATGGTGTTTTCGCGGGCCTGCAGTTCTTC.

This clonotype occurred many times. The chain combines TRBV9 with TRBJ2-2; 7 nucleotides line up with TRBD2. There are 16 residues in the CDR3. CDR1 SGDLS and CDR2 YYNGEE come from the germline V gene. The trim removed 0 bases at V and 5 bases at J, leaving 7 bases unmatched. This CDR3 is CASSVEGSGYTGELFF. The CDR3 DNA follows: TGTGCCAGCAGCGTAGAGGGTAGCGGGTATACCGGGGAGCTGTTTTTT.

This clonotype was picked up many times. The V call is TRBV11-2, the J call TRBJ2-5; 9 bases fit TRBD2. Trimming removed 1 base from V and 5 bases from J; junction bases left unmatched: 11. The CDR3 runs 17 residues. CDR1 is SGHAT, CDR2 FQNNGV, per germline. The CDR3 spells CASSLVGGRALGETQYF. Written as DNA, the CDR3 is TGTGCCAGCAGCTTAGTTGGCGGGAGGGCCCTCGGGGAGACCCAGTACTTC.

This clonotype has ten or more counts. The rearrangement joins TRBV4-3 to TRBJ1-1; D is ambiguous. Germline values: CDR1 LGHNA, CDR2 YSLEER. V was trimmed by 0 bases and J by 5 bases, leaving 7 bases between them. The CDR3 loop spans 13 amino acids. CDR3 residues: CASSQEWGTEAFF. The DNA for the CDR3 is TGCGCCAGCAGCCAAGAGTGGGGTACTGAAGCTTTCTTT.

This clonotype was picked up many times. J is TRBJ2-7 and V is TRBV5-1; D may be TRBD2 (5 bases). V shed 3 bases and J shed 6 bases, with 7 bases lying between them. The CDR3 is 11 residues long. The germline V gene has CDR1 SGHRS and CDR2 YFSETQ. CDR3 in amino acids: CASSYGLEQYF. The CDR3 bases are TGCGCCAGCAGCTACGGACTCGAGCAGTACTTC.

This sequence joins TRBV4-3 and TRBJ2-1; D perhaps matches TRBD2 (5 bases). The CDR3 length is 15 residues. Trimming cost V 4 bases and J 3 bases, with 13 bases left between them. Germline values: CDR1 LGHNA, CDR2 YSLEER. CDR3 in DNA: TGCGCCAGCAGCCCTACCTTACTAGGCTACAATGAGCAGTTCTTC. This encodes CASSPTLLGYNEQFF.

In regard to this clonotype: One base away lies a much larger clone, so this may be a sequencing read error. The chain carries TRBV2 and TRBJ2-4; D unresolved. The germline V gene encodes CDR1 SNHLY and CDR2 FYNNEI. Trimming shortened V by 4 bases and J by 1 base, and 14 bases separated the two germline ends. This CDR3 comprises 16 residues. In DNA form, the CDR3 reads TGTGCCAGCAGTGCAGGACCTGTCATCGCCAAAAACATTCAGTACTTC. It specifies CASSAGPVIAKNIQYF. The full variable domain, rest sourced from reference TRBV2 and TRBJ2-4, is EPEVTQTPSHQVTQMGQEVILRCVPISNHLYFYWYRQILGQKVEFLVSFYNNEISEKSEIFDDQFSVERPDGSNFTLKIRSTKLEDSAMYFCASSAGPVIAKNIQYFGAGTRLSVL.

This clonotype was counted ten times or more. CDR3 in amino acids: CATQPVLHASTDTQYF. DNA for the CDR3: TGTGCCACCCAACCTGTATTACATGCCAGCACAGATACGCAGTATTTT. The chain couples TRBV28 to TRBJ2-3; D uncertain. Germline loops: CDR1 MDHEN, CDR2 SYDVKM. Trimming cost V 10 bases and J 0 bases, with 20 bases left between them. The CDR3 runs 16 residues.

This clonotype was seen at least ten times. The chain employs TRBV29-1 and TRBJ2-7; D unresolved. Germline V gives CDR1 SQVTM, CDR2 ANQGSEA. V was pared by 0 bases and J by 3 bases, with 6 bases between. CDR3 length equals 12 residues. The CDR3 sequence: CSVEDVGYEQYF. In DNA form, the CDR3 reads TGCAGCGTTGAAGATGTCGGCTACGAGCAGTACTTC.

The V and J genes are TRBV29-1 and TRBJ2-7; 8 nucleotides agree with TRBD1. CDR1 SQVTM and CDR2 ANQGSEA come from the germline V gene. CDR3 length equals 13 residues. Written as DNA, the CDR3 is TGCAGTGTTTACGGCACAGGGGGATACGAGCAGTACTTC. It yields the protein CSVYGTGGYEQYF.

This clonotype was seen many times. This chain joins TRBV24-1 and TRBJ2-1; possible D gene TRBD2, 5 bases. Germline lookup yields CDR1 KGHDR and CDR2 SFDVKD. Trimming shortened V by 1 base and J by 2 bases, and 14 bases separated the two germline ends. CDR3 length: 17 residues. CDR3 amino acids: CATSDFEGGRAYNEQFF. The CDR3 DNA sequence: TGTGCCACCAGTGATTTCGAGGGCGGCCGGGCCTACAATGAGCAGTTCTTC.

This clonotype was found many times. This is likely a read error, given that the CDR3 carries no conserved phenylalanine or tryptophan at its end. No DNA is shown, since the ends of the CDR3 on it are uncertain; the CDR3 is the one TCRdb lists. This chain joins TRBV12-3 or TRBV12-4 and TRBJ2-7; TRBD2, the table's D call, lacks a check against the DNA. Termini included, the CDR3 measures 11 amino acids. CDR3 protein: CARPQPRHLGL.